This T cell receptor (beta chain) was observed in a study of shared clonotypes between healthy human individuals. Across the study: Ranging from 18 to 49 in age, donors were two women and a few men.

Findings and limits, study-wide: The sharing of approximately 5.1% of naive CD4 clonotypes was seen across several donors. Non-shared clonotypes had lower generation probabilities than clonotypes shared by all four sorted-subset donors.

Between the trimmed V and J ends, which lost 6 bases and 0 bases, there was a span of 20 bases. The CDR3 length is 17 residues. CDR1 is MRHNA and CDR2 is SNTAGT in the germline V gene. Each sorted subset replicate got 200 ng genomic DNA, 30,000 or so genomes. Profiling relied on immunoSEQ multiplex PCR, and the TCRdb table lists in-frame clones only, not all of them. The sample yields about 610,000 clones, 97% seen once. In the case of this clone: Its antigen remains unknown.

This TCR was sampled from a woman aged 25-40 years in good health. Sequenced material: naive CD4+ T cells sorted from blood. This sample's subset: CD45RA+ positively selected. The chain carries TRBV6-4 and TRBJ1-1; D is perhaps TRBD1 (5 bases). CDR3 nucleotides: TGTGCCAGCAGGGGACGGCACGGAAGACTAATGAACACTGAAGCTTTCTTT. This codes for CASRGRHGRLMNTEAFF.